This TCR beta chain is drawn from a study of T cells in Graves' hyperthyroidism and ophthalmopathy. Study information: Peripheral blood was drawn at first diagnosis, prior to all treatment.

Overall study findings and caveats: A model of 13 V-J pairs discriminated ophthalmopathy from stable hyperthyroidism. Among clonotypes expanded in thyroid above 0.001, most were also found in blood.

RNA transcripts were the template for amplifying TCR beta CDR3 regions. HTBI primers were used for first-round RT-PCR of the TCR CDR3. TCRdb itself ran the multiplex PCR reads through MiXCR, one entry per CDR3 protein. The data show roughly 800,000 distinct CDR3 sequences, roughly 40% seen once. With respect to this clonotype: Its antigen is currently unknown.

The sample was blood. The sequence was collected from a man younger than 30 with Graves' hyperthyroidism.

CDR3 DNA: TGCAGCGACCGCGCCGGGGCCACCTACAATGAGCAGTTCTTC. Amino acid sequence: CSDRAGATYNEQFF. V gene TRBV29-1 combines with J gene TRBJ2-1, with D tentatively TRBD1 or TRBD2 (5 bases each). With 7 bases removed from V and 2 bases from J, the gap between germline ends came to 15 bases. Germline CDR1 reads SQVTM; CDR2 reads ANQGSEA. This CDR3 region has 14 residues.